The 27 T cell receptor beta chains presented below share a single source sample, sequenced in a study of T cell responses to AZD1222 COVID-19 vaccine (dated by TCRdb to the early 2020s). Library creation used the immunoSEQ multiplex PCR assay. Imported from immuneACCESS, the table was reduced by TCRdb to in-frame sequences with V and J called. These copies leave out some clones; in studies compared against another copy, an unresolved V gene accounts for under half, and the cause of the remainder is not known. This sample holds 150,000 to 200,000 clones; approximately 94% were observed only once. 7.5% to 9.5% of the sample rests with the top ten. The time point label on this specimen signifies: baseline before first vaccination. The sample consisted of peripheral blood, taken on day 0 of AZD1222 vaccination. The receptors shown here come from an adult in good health.

The chain couples TRBV5-4 to TRBJ2-7; 7 positions agree with TRBD2. Germline trimming cut 4 bases from V and 2 bases from J; bases unmatched to any gene: 3. Germline CDR1 is SGHNT and CDR2 is YYREEE (reference sequence). The CDR3 extends over 13 amino acids. The CDR3 DNA is TGTGCCAGCAGCCCGGGGACTACCTACGAGCAGTACTTC. This translates into CASSPGTTYEQYF.

The CDR3 here is CASSLVGGREAFF. CDR3 DNA: TGTGCCAGCAGCTTAGTAGGGGGCCGGGAAGCTTTCTTT. The V call is TRBV7-2, the J call TRBJ1-1; TRBD1 matches 7 bases. Germline CDR1 SGHTA, CDR2 FQGNSA. J lost 8 bases, V lost 1 base, and 4 bases had no gene match. The CDR3 has 13 residues.

The V and J genes are TRBV9 and TRBJ2-4; tentatively, D is TRBD1 (6 bases). CDR1 is SGDLS, CDR2 YYNGEE, per germline. The CDR3 length is 13 residues. With 0 bases removed from V and 12 bases from J, the gap between germline ends came to 13 bases. The CDR3 DNA is TGTGCCAGCAGCGTAGGAGGGGACACGGCTCAGTACTTC. Protein: CASSVGGDTAQYF.

This sequence joins TRBV6-5 and TRBJ1-5; D gene uncertain. There are 16 residues in the CDR3. Trimming took 0 bases from V and 4 from J, leaving 13 bases between them. Germline V lookup: CDR1 MNHEY, CDR2 SVGAGI. CDR3 amino acids: CASSYSIWEWNQPQHF. CDR3 bases: TGTGCCAGCAGTTACTCGATCTGGGAATGGAATCAGCCCCAGCATTTT.

The chain employs TRBV28 and TRBJ2-3; the D gene is possibly TRBD1 (6 bases). This CDR3 is 14 amino acids long. V lost 1 base to trimming and J lost 5 bases, with 10 bases between them. Germline CDR1 MDHEN, CDR2 SYDVKM. CDR3 protein: CASSLFQGRDTQYF. The CDR3 coding sequence is TGTGCCAGCAGTTTATTCCAGGGGAGAGATACGCAGTATTTT. Filled out from reference TRBV28 and TRBJ2-3, the complete variable domain reads DVKVTQSSRYLVKRTGEKVFLECVQDMDHENMFWYRQDPGLGLRLIYFSYDVKMKEKGDIPEGYSVSREKKERFSLILESASTNQTSMYLCASSLFQGRDTQYFGPGTRLTVL.

The chain is built from TRBV6-5 and TRBJ2-7, with a tentative D call TRBD2 (6 bases). V dropped 7 bases and J dropped 6 bases, with 19 bases sitting between them. Germline values: CDR1 MNHEY, CDR2 SVGAGI. The CDR3 runs 14 residues. CDR3 coding DNA: TGTGCCAGCAACAGAGCGGGTTACAGCCCCGAGCAGTACTTC. Encoded protein: CASNRAGYSPEQYF.

The V and J genes are TRBV7-9 and TRBJ1-2; D not certain. This CDR3 has 16 amino acids. Germline CDR1 SEHNR, CDR2 FQNEAQ (reference sequence). V lost 3 bases, J lost 0 bases, and 14 bases lay in between. CDR3 sequence: CASSFGPGRTNYGYTF. Written as DNA, the CDR3 is TGTGCCAGCAGCTTCGGGCCCGGGAGAACTAACTATGGCTACACCTTC.

This chain links TRBV6-2 or TRBV6-3 with TRBJ2-5; no clear D gene. CDR3 length: 14 residues. CDR1 is MNHEY, CDR2 SVGEGT, per germline. V lost 2 bases, J lost 5 bases, and 12 bases lay in between. The CDR3 sequence is CASSYHAQWETQYF. The CDR3 nucleotides are TGTGCCAGCAGTTACCATGCACAGTGGGAGACCCAGTACTTC.

The rearrangement joins TRBV19 to TRBJ2-1; D ambiguous. Germline loops: CDR1 LNHDA, CDR2 SQIVND (reference sequence). V lost 5 bases and J lost 4, with 12 bases in between. The CDR3 has 14 residues. In DNA, the CDR3 is TGTGCCAGTAGTCCGAGTAGCAGATACAATGAGCAGTTCTTC. Translating gives CASSPSSRYNEQFF.

V and J are TRBV4-3 and TRBJ1-1; TRBD1 is a possible D gene (6 bases). This CDR3 has 18 residues. Trimming left V 1 base short and J 1 base short, with 19 bases between. Germline V gene lookup returns CDR1 LGHNA and CDR2 YSLEER. The CDR3 sequence is CASSQVGGPGNENTEAFF. DNA for the CDR3: TGCGCCAGCAGCCAAGTAGGGGGACCAGGCAACGAGAACACTGAAGCTTTCTTT.

The rearrangement joins TRBV7-3 to TRBJ2-5, with D perhaps TRBD2 (5 bases). Germline V gives CDR1 SGHTA, CDR2 FQGTGA. This CDR3 is 15 amino acids long. The V and J ends lost 4 bases and 4 bases respectively, with 16 bases between them. CDR3 sequence (DNA): TGTGCCAGCAGCTCCAAAATCTCTAGCATAGAGACCCAGTACTTC. This translates into CASSSKISSIETQYF.

V gene TRBV7-2 combines with J gene TRBJ1-1; D unclear. Trimming took 1 base from V and 11 from J, leaving 14 bases between them. Looked up from germline, CDR1 is SGHTA and CDR2 is FQGNSA. CDR3 length equals 13 residues. The CDR3 sequence is CASSLGPTLRAFF. CDR3 DNA sequence: TGTGCCAGCAGCTTAGGACCAACCCTGAGGGCTTTCTTT.

The chain recombines TRBV11-2 with TRBJ2-2; the D is unclear. V lost 2 bases to trimming and J lost 5 bases, with 18 bases between them. This CDR3 comprises 17 residues. Germline CDR1 and CDR2: SGHAT and FQNNGV. CDR3 bases: TGTGCCAGCAGCTTACCCCGGTTAGGCTATAGTACCGGGGAGCTGTTTTTT. This gives the protein CASSLPRLGYSTGELFF.

This clone has only one observation. V and J are TRBV7-9 and TRBJ1-4; D uncertain. CDR3 length: 15 residues. The V and J ends lost 4 bases and 5 bases respectively, with 14 bases between them. The germline V gene has CDR1 SEHNR and CDR2 FQNEAQ (reference sequence). The CDR3 region is CASSSRRGVNEKLFF. The CDR3 region has the DNA TGTGCCAGCAGCTCCAGGCGGGGAGTAAATGAAAAACTGTTTTTT.

This clone was counted between two and nine times. V is TRBV9 and J is TRBJ2-7; 7 positions agree with TRBD2. CDR3 length: 12 amino acids. Germline V gene lookup returns CDR1 SGDLS and CDR2 YYNGEE. Trimming at V came to 2 bases and at J to 6 bases, leaving 2 bases not matched to a gene. The CDR3 is CASSVGGGEQYF. In DNA, the CDR3 is TGTGCCAGCAGCGTCGGCGGGGGCGAGCAGTACTTC.

The V call is TRBV9, the J call TRBJ1-1; weak D call: TRBD1 (5 bases). Germline V gives CDR1 SGDLS, CDR2 YYNGEE. There are 17 residues in the CDR3. The V and J ends lost 0 bases and 0 bases respectively, with 15 bases between them. CDR3 nucleotide sequence: TGTGCCAGCAGCGTAGGGGAAACGGGGCGCTTGAACACTGAAGCTTTCTTT. As protein: CASSVGETGRLNTEAFF.

The V call is TRBV5-5, the J call TRBJ2-3; D gene ambiguous. The CDR3 has 12 residues. Per the germline V gene, CDR1 is SGHKS and CDR2 is YYEKEE (reference sequence). Trimming pared 2 bases from V and 2 bases from J, leaving 3 bases between. CDR3 region: CASSFNTDTQYF. The CDR3 DNA reads as TGTGCCAGCAGCTTTAACACAGATACGCAGTATTTT.

This chain uses TRBV27 with TRBJ2-3; TRBD2 agrees at 9 bases. Trimming took 7 bases from V and 6 from J; bases not matched to a gene: 11. The CDR3 is 15 amino acids. The germline gives CDR1 MNHEY, CDR2 SMNVEV (reference sequence). CDR3 in DNA: TGTGCCAGCAAAGCCCTAGCGGGATCCTGGGATACGCAGTATTTT. It codes for CASKALAGSWDTQYF.

The CDR3 spells CASSDSRRSWTYEQYF. CDR3 bases: TGTGCCAGCAGTGATTCCCGACGGAGTTGGACCTACGAGCAGTACTTC. The chain combines TRBV25-1 with TRBJ2-7; D not certain. The CDR3 totals 16 residues. Germline V gene data show CDR1 as MGHDK and CDR2 as SYGVNS. The ends were cut back, 3 bases at V and 2 bases at J, with 17 bases in the middle.

The rearrangement links TRBV2 to TRBJ2-3; 9 bases agree with TRBD1. This CDR3 region has 16 residues. The V gene's germline CDR1 is SNHLY and CDR2 FYNNEI. Losses at the gene ends were 5 bases for V and 4 bases for J; bases not matched to a gene: 10. The CDR3 region has the DNA TGTGCCAGCAGTAAGACAGGGGGTATGTGGGCAGATACGCAGTATTTT. This codes for CASSKTGGMWADTQYF.

J is TRBJ1-3 and V is TRBV30, with D perhaps matching TRBD1 (6 bases). The V gene lost 0 bases and the J gene lost 2 bases, with 14 bases spanning the gap. Germline-derived CDR1 and CDR2 are GTSNPN and SVGIG (reference sequence). CDR3 length: 16 residues. CDR3 sequence: CAWSVWGAHAGNTIYF. The CDR3 coding sequence is TGTGCCTGGAGTGTATGGGGGGCGCATGCTGGAAACACCATATATTTT. Drawing the rest from reference TRBV30 and TRBJ1-3, the complete variable domain is SQTIHQWPATLVQPVGSPLSLECTVEGTSNPNLYWYRQAAGRGLQLLFYSVGIGQISSEVPQNLSASRPQDRQFILSSKKLLLSDSGFYLCAWSVWGAHAGNTIYFGEGSWLTVV.

The V call is TRBV24-1, the J call TRBJ2-3, with D perhaps assigned TRBD1 or TRBD2 (5 bases each). The CDR3 spans 13 residues. V was clipped by 9 bases and J by 2 bases, with 11 bases between them. In germline, CDR1 is KGHDR, CDR2 SFDVKD. The chain's CDR3 is CATWDLYTDTQYF. The CDR3 bases are TGTGCCACCTGGGACCTTTACACAGATACGCAGTATTTT.

V is TRBV28 and J is TRBJ2-7, with 7 bases fitting TRBD2. The CDR3 runs 15 residues. The V and J ends lost 7 bases and 7 bases, in that order; junction bases with no gene match: 16. The germline V gene encodes CDR1 MDHEN and CDR2 SYDVKM. The CDR3 region is CASTERRGRSLEQYF. CDR3 DNA: TGTGCCAGCACCGAACGGCGGGGGAGATCTCTGGAGCAGTACTTC.

This chain uses TRBV28 with TRBJ1-5, with TRBD1 identical over 8 bases. Losses at the gene ends were 2 bases for V and 0 bases for J; bases not matched to a gene: 9. This CDR3 contains 18 residues. Germline V gene data show CDR1 as MDHEN and CDR2 as SYDVKM. CDR3 sequence: CASSLPRQGLYSNQPQHF. The CDR3 coding sequence is TGTGCCAGCAGTTTACCCCGACAGGGGCTTTATAGCAATCAGCCCCAGCATTTT.

V usage is TRBV4-1 and J usage is TRBJ2-7; 7 nucleotides line up with TRBD2. The germline gives CDR1 MGHRA, CDR2 YSYEKL. Losses at the gene ends were 3 bases for V and 2 bases for J; bases not matched to a gene: 7. The CDR3 is 15 residues long. CDR3 nucleotide sequence: TGCGCCAGCAGCCAGGTTTTCGCGGGGGCCTACGAGCAGTACTTC. Translating gives CASSQVFAGAYEQYF.

CDR3 sequence: CASSPRTPLGTGELFF. The CDR3 DNA follows: TGTGCCAGCAGCCCGCGGACTCCCTTGGGAACCGGGGAGCTGTTTTTT. The V and J genes are TRBV27 and TRBJ2-2; the D gene is possibly TRBD2 (5 bases). Trimming left V 6 bases short and J 5 bases short, with 19 bases between. The length of the CDR3 is 16 residues. Germline CDR1 and CDR2: MNHEY and SMNVEV (reference sequence).

The chain employs TRBV6-2 or TRBV6-3 and TRBJ2-2, with TRBD2 as a possible D gene (6 bases). The germline gives CDR1 MNHEY, CDR2 SVGEGT. This CDR3 is 13 amino acids long. V lost 5 bases, J lost 8 bases, and 12 bases lay in between. CDR3 in amino acids: CASSPAGPGELFF. The CDR3 DNA sequence: TGTGCCAGCAGTCCCGCGGGGCCGGGGGAGCTGTTTTTT.